This is a list of T cell receptor beta chains from one sample in a study of blood T cell repertoires in COVID-19. The repertoire was sequenced with immunoSEQ multiplex PCR; TCRdb's copy has only in-frame clones and lacks some. This sample has 67,000 or so clones; roughly 86% occur once, and the top ten carry around 0.83%. Sequencing was carried out using peripheral blood. The receptors derive from a woman in her 70s with acute or convalescent COVID-19. CDR3s include the opening cysteine and the closing phenylalanine or tryptophan. D genes are given only for firm matches. Only part of the rows carry a size: once, few, many, or a class if the clone is expanded.

CDR3nt: TGTGCCAGCAGCCGGGAATTCGGGGGCACTGAAGCTTTCTTT
CDR3aa: CASSREFGGTEAFF
v_gene: TRBV14
abundance: NA
d_gene: NA
j_gene: TRBJ1-1

CDR3nt: TGTGCCAGCATAGGACAGACGACCGGTGAAAAACTGTTTTTT
CDR3aa: CASIGQTTGEKLFF
v_gene: TRBV2
abundance: NA
d_gene: NA
j_gene: TRBJ1-4

CDR3nt: TGTGCCAGTCGACAGGGGAACACTGAAGCTTTCTTT
CDR3aa: CASRQGNTEAFF
v_gene: TRBV6-5
abundance: NA
d_gene: TRBD1
j_gene: TRBJ1-1

CDR3nt: TGTGCCAGCACTGGAGGCAGCTCCTACAATGAGCAGTTCTTC
CDR3aa: CASTGGSSYNEQFF
v_gene: TRBV6-5
abundance: NA
d_gene: NA
j_gene: TRBJ2-1

CDR3nt: TGTGCCAGCAGTTTTTCCCGGGGAAATTCACCCCTCCACTTT
CDR3aa: CASSFSRGNSPLHF
v_gene: TRBV27
abundance: NA
d_gene: NA
j_gene: TRBJ1-6

CDR3nt: TGTGCCAGCAGCCCCGGACAGGGGCCAGATACGCAGTATTTT
CDR3aa: CASSPGQGPDTQYF
v_gene: TRBV7-2
abundance: NA
d_gene: TRBD1
j_gene: TRBJ2-3

CDR3nt: TGTGCCAGCAGAAGGACTAGCGGGAGACAAGAGACCCAGTACTTC
CDR3aa: CASRRTSGRQETQYF
v_gene: TRBV6-5
abundance: once
d_gene: TRBD2
j_gene: TRBJ2-5

CDR3nt: TGTGCCAGCAGTCAACAGGGGGGGGCATCCCCCGGTGGCTACACCTTC
CDR3aa: CASSQQGGASPGGYTF
v_gene: TRBV28
abundance: NA
d_gene: TRBD1
j_gene: TRBJ1-2

CDR3nt: TGTGCCAGCAGCTGGGGACAGAGCCGCACAGATACGCAGTATTTT
CDR3aa: CASSWGQSRTDTQYF
v_gene: TRBV7-6
abundance: NA
d_gene: TRBD1
j_gene: TRBJ2-3

CDR3nt: TGCGCCAGCAGCTTGGACAGAAGCTCCTACGAGCAGTACTTC
CDR3aa: CASSLDRSSYEQYF
v_gene: TRBV5-1
abundance: NA
d_gene: NA
j_gene: TRBJ2-7